These T cell receptor beta chains were read from a single sample in a study of T cells after yellow fever vaccination. A single record per CDR3 protein comes from TCRdb applying MiXCR to the 5' RACE reads. The sample yields 550,000 to 750,000 distinct CDR3 sequences, approximately 13% seen once. Sequencing used PBMCs, obtained on the day of the yellow fever booster vaccination. The receptor source for this set is a young man who received the YFV17D yellow fever vaccine. CDR3s include the opening cysteine and the closing phenylalanine or tryptophan. D genes are given only for firm matches. The size field is filled for only some rows; it gives once, few, many or a size class.

TRBJ2-7	TRBV28	-	-	CASSFLTVNPYEQYF	TGTGCCAGCAGTTTTCTGACAGTAAATCCCTACGAGCAGTACTTC
TRBJ2-6	TRBV6-5	-	-	CASSYTRGGANVLTF	TGTGCCAGCAGTTATACGAGGGGTGGGGCCAACGTCCTGACTTTC
TRBJ2-4	TRBV7-9	few	-	CASSLTVAKNIQYF	TGTGCCAGCAGCTTAACAGTAGCCAAAAACATTCAGTACTTC
TRBJ2-4	TRBV14	-	-	CASSQGGLALIQYF	TGTGCCAGCAGCCAAGGGGGTCTAGCCTTAATTCAGTACTTC
TRBJ2-3	TRBV7-3	few	-	CASSFYADTQYF	TGTGCCAGCAGCTTCTACGCAGATACGCAGTATTTT
TRBJ2-7	TRBV7-2	few	TRBD1	CASNPGGNIYEQYF	TGTGCCAGCAATCCAGGGGGAAACATCTACGAGCAGTACTTC
TRBJ2-7	TRBV5-1	few	-	CASSRPGTPSYEQYF	TGCGCCAGCAGCCGCCCCGGGACACCTTCCTACGAGCAGTACTTC
TRBJ2-7	TRBV20-1	few	TRBD1	CSASSGQGRAYEQYF	TGCAGTGCTAGTTCGGGACAGGGTCGGGCCTACGAGCAGTACTTC
TRBJ2-7	TRBV7-2	few	-	CASSLGVAGPYEQYF	TGTGCCAGCAGCTTAGGTGTTGCGGGGCCCTACGAGCAGTACTTC
TRBJ2-4	TRBV5-1	-	-	CASSLPGGTNIQYF	TGCGCCAGCAGCTTGCCGGGCGGGACGAACATTCAGTACTTC